One sample yielded the 12 T cell receptor beta chains listed below, sequenced in a study of T-cell reconstitution after alpha-beta-depleted transplantation in children. This sample's TCRbeta library carried unique molecular identifier barcodes. Using its own MiXCR run on the PCR reads, TCRdb lists one record per CDR3 protein. Of 200,000 to 250,000 distinct CDR3 sequences detected, under 30% appear once; the ten largest clones hold 4% to 5.5%. The source was PBMCs, mostly from graft donor cells, collected 360 days after TCRalphabeta/CD19-depleted stem cell transplant. All receptors come from a female patient aged 2 to 10 who had a stem cell transplant for congenital amegakaryocytic thrombocytopenia, so the T cells may come from the graft donor.

This clonotype was observed a handful of times. This chain links TRBV9 with TRBJ2-1, with TRBD2 matching over 14 bases. The V gene's germline CDR1 is SGDLS and CDR2 YYNGEE. Trimming at V came to 6 bases and at J to 10 bases, leaving 9 bases not matched to a gene. CDR3 length: 15 residues. CDR3 region: CASNGLAGGLTEQFF. The CDR3 DNA sequence: TGTGCCAGCAACGGACTAGCGGGAGGTCTGACCGAGCAGTTCTTC.

Note on this clonotype: A much bigger clone sits one base away, suggesting this may be a read error. The V call is TRBV29-1, the J call TRBJ1-1; D not certain. This CDR3 contains 11 residues. Trimming shortened V by 6 bases and J by 4 bases, and 9 bases separated the two germline ends. Germline V gene sequence: CDR1 SQVTM, CDR2 ANQGSEA. The CDR3 DNA sequence: TGCAGCGTCTCTCAGGTCACTGAAGCTTTCTTT. As protein: CSVSQVTEAFF.

This clonotype was observed at least ten times. The genes are TRBV7-2 and TRBJ2-1, with D unclear. The germline gives CDR1 SGHTA, CDR2 FQGNSA. The CDR3 is 11 amino acids. Trimming shortened V by 9 bases and J by 5 bases, and 8 bases separated the two germline ends. The CDR3 bases are TGTGCCAGGCCCAAGCACAATGAGCAGTTCTTC. This sequence encodes CARPKHNEQFF.

V usage is TRBV19 and J usage is TRBJ2-1; the match to TRBD2 covers 14 bases. This CDR3 contains 18 residues. Looked up from germline, CDR1 is LNHDA and CDR2 is SQIVND (reference sequence). Trimming cost V 5 bases and J 5 bases; bases outside gene matches: 11. The CDR3 protein is CASSPRPGLAGVHNEQFF. The CDR3 coding sequence is TGTGCCAGTAGTCCGAGGCCGGGACTAGCGGGGGTCCACAATGAGCAGTTCTTC.

In its sample, this clonotype was seen a few times. J is TRBJ2-7 and V is TRBV20-1; 14 bases are a match to TRBD2. The CDR3 runs 14 residues. The J segment lost 5 bases and the V segment lost 6 bases, leaving 6 bases of the junction unmatched. Per germline, CDR1 DFQATT and CDR2 SNEGSKA (reference sequence). The CDR3 protein is CSAPGTSGRDEQYF. The DNA for the CDR3 is TGCAGTGCACCCGGGACTAGCGGGAGAGACGAGCAGTACTTC.

This clonotype was seen at least ten times. The V gene is TRBV12-3 or TRBV12-4, the J gene TRBJ1-1, with 8 bases matching TRBD1. V lost 3 bases, J lost 1 base, and 4 bases stayed unmatched. This CDR3 is built from 15 residues. The CDR3: CASSFRTGKNTEAFF. The CDR3 bases are TGTGCCAGCAGTTTTCGGACAGGGAAGAACACTGAAGCTTTCTTT.

The chain links TRBV6-5 to TRBJ2-1, with TRBD1 matching over 7 bases. Germline V lookup: CDR1 MNHEY, CDR2 SVGAGI. The CDR3 is 14 amino acids. V lost 2 bases, J lost 3 bases, and 1 base stayed unmatched. The DNA of the CDR3 is TGTGCCAGCAGTTACGGGACAGTCTACAATGAGCAGTTCTTC. Its protein is CASSYGTVYNEQFF.

This clonotype was detected only a few times. V gene TRBV28 combines with J gene TRBJ2-1; 16 nucleotides agree with TRBD2. Unmatched junction bases numbered 9, after V lost 4 bases and J lost 6 bases. The CDR3 runs 18 residues. Per germline, CDR1 MDHEN and CDR2 SYDVKM. The CDR3 region is CASSSLGLAGGLSNEQFF. CDR3 in DNA: TGTGCCAGCAGTTCCTTGGGACTAGCGGGAGGGCTCAGCAATGAGCAGTTCTTC.

The V and J genes are TRBV9 and TRBJ1-2, with D perhaps TRBD1 (5 bases). The CDR3 loop spans 13 amino acids. V was shortened by 4 bases and J by 5 bases, with 12 bases between the two germline ends. Germline CDR1 and CDR2: SGDLS and YYNGEE. This CDR3 is CASSRVGGYGYTF. CDR3 in DNA: TGTGCCAGCAGCAGGGTGGGGGGATATGGCTACACCTTC.

This clonotype was observed many times. CDR3 sequence reads: CASSKDRGTQETQYF. DNA for the CDR3: TGTGCCAGCAGCAAGGACAGGGGAACTCAAGAGACCCAGTACTTC. This sequence joins TRBV12-3 or TRBV12-4 and TRBJ2-5; 9 bases line up with TRBD1. Trimming removed 6 bases from V and 2 bases from J; junction bases left unmatched: 7. The CDR3 length is 15 residues.

The chain carries TRBV4-2 and TRBJ1-4; 10 positions match TRBD1. Germline CDR1 is LGHNA and CDR2 is YNFKEQ. This CDR3 spans 15 amino acids. Unmatched junction bases numbered 3, after V lost 0 bases and J lost 8 bases. For the CDR3, the DNA is TGTGCCAGCAGCCAAGACGGGACAGGGGACGAAAAACTGTTTTTT. Encoded protein: CASSQDGTGDEKLFF.

There are a few counts of this clonotype. CDR3 sequence (DNA): TGTGCCAGCAGCCCGCCCCAGGGGGCAAGGACTGAAGCTTTCTTT. Its translation is CASSPPQGARTEAFF. The rearrangement joins TRBV7-9 to TRBJ1-1; 8 nucleotides line up with TRBD1. CDR3 length equals 15 residues. Trimming at V came to 5 bases and at J to 5 bases, leaving 10 bases not matched to a gene. The germline V gene has CDR1 SEHNR and CDR2 FQNEAQ (reference sequence).